The 10 T cell receptor beta chains given below trace back to one sample, sequenced in a study of blood T cell repertoires in COVID-19. Measured with immunoSEQ multiplex PCR; TCRdb has only the in-frame clones, and not every one. The table records 150,000 to 200,000 clones, around 80% of them present only once. The specimen was PBMCs or T cells enriched from blood (not recorded which). The receptors stem from a woman in her 70s in a cohort exposed to, infected with or recovered from COVID-19 (not recorded which).

The chain has TRBV6-6 and TRBJ1-5, with TRBD1 matching 7 bases. The J segment lost 7 bases and the V segment lost 5 bases, leaving 5 bases of the junction unmatched. Looked up from germline, CDR1 is MNHNY and CDR2 is SVGAGI (reference sequence). This CDR3 spans 13 amino acids. The CDR3 DNA reads TGTGCCAGCAGTCTCCAGGGGGTGCAGCCCCAGCATTTT. Its protein is CASSLQGVQPQHF.

CDR3 sequence: CSARGQYGYTF. DNA for the CDR3: TGCAGTGCTAGGGGACAGTATGGCTACACCTTC. V and J are TRBV20-1 and TRBJ1-2; 7 nucleotides match TRBD1. The ends lost 3 bases at V and 5 bases at J; junction bases unmatched: 0. This CDR3 comprises 11 residues. Per the germline V gene, CDR1 is DFQATT and CDR2 is SNEGSKA (reference sequence).

The rearrangement uses TRBV7-2 and TRBJ2-5; 7 nucleotides agree with TRBD2. The trim removed 2 bases at V and 0 bases at J, leaving 12 bases unmatched. CDR3 length: 18 residues. Germline V CDR1 and CDR2: SGHTA, FQGNSA. CDR3 in DNA: TGTGCCAGCAGCTTATGGGGGAGGGCCGCCCCGAACCAAGAGACCCAGTACTTC. Amino acids: CASSLWGRAAPNQETQYF.

The chain links TRBV10-3 to TRBJ1-3; TRBD1 matches at 7 bases. The germline gives CDR1 ENHRY, CDR2 SYGVKD. This CDR3 region has 15 residues. V shed 6 bases and J 5 bases; nucleotides not matched to a gene: 10. CDR3 DNA: TGTGCCATCAGGATTACCGGACAGGACAGAAACACCATATATTTT. Translation gives CAIRITGQDRNTIYF.

This chain links TRBV5-4 with TRBJ2-5; the match to TRBD2 covers 11 bases. CDR3 length: 15 amino acids. Germline assignment: CDR1 SGHNT and CDR2 YYREEE (reference sequence). The trim removed 4 bases at V and 3 bases at J, leaving 5 bases unmatched. This chain's CDR3 is CASSRTGLAEETQYF. CDR3 in DNA: TGTGCCAGCAGCCGCACGGGACTAGCGGAAGAGACCCAGTACTTC.

V is TRBV7-2 and J is TRBJ2-5, with D hard to call. Germline lookup yields CDR1 SGHTA and CDR2 FQGNSA. Trimming took 7 bases from V and 5 from J, leaving 17 bases between them. This CDR3 has 14 residues. CDR3 in amino acids: CASTSYLRSETQYF. In DNA, the CDR3 is TGTGCCAGCACCTCGTATTTAAGGAGCGAGACCCAGTACTTC.

V gene TRBV28 combines with J gene TRBJ1-5; D is unresolved. This CDR3 has 10 residues. V lost 9 bases, J lost 4 bases, and 4 bases lay in between. Germline V CDR1 and CDR2: MDHEN, SYDVKM. The CDR3 loop reads CARLNQPQHF. The CDR3 DNA reads as TGTGCCAGACTAAATCAGCCCCAGCATTTT.

The table lists this clone with a count of one. This chain joins TRBV7-3 and TRBJ2-1, with TRBD2 as a possible D gene (6 bases). Germline CDR1 SGHTA, CDR2 FQGTGA. V was cut by 6 bases and J by 2 bases, with 11 bases left in between. The CDR3 length is 14 residues. The DNA of the CDR3 is TGTGCCAGCAGTCAGGGACTGGCCTACAATGAGCAGTTCTTC. Translation gives CASSQGLAYNEQFF.

This chain connects TRBV5-1 to TRBJ2-2; D might be TRBD2 (5 bases). The CDR3 is made up of 15 amino acids. Germline CDR1 is SGHRS and CDR2 is YFSETQ. V was pared by 0 bases and J by 4 bases, with 10 bases between. The CDR3 loop reads CASSLEVGATGELFF. The CDR3 DNA reads as TGCGCCAGCAGCTTGGAGGTGGGAGCCACCGGGGAGCTGTTTTTT.

The chain combines TRBV9 with TRBJ1-2, with D perhaps TRBD1 (6 bases). Germline V CDR1 and CDR2: SGDLS, YYNGEE. V shed 2 bases and J shed 0 bases, with 11 bases lying between them. This CDR3 region has 15 residues. The chain's CDR3 is CASSVATGANYGYTF. Written as DNA, the CDR3 is TGTGCCAGCAGCGTGGCGACAGGTGCTAACTATGGCTACACCTTC.